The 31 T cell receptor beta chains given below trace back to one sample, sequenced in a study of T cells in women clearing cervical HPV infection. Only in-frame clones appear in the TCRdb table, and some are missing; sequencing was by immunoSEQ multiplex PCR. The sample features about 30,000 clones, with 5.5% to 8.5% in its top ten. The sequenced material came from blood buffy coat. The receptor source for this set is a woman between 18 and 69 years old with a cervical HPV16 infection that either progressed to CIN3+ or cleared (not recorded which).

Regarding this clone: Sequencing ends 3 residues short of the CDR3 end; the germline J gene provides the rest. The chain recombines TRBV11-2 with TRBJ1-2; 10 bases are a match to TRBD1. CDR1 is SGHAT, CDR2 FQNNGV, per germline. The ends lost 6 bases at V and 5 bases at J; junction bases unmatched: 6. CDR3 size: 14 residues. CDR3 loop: CASSPDRGAYGYTF. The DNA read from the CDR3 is TGTGCCAGCAGTCCGGACAGGGGGGCGTATGGC.

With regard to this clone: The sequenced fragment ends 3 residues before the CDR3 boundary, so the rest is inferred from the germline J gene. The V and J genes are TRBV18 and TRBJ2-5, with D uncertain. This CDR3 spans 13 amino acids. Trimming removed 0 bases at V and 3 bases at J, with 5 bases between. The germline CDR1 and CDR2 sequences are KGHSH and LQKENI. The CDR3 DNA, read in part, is TGTGCCAGCTCACCACCTCCTGAAGAGACC. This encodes CASSPPPEET. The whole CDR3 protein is CASSPPPEETQYF. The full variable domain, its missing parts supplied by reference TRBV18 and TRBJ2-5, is NAGVMQNPRHLVRRRGQEARLRCSPMKGHSHVYWYRQLPEEGLKFMVYLQKENIIDESGMPKERFSAEFPKEGPSILRIQQVVRGDSAAYFCASSPPPEETQYFGPGTRLLVL.

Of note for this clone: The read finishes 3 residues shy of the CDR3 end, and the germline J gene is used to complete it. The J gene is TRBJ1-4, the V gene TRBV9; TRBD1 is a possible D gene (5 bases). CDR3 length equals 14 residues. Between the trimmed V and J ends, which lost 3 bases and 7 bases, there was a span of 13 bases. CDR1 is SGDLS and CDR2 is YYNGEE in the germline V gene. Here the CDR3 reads CASSAAGLGEKLFF. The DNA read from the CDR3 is TGTGCCAGCAGCGCGGCGGGGCTGGGTGAAAAA.

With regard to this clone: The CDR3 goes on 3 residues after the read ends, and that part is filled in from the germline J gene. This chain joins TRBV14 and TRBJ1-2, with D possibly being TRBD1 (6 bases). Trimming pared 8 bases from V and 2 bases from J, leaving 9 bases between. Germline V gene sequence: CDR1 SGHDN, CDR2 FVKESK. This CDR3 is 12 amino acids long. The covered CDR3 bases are TGTGCCAGCGCCGGACAGAACTATGGC. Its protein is CASAGQNYG. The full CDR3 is CASAGQNYGYTF. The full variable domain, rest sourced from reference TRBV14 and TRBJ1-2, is EAGVTQFPSHSVIEKGQTVTLRCDPISGHDNLYWYRRVMGKEIKFLLHFVKESKQDESGMPNNRFLAERTGGTYSTLKVQPAELEDSGVYFCASAGQNYGYTFGSGTRLTVV.

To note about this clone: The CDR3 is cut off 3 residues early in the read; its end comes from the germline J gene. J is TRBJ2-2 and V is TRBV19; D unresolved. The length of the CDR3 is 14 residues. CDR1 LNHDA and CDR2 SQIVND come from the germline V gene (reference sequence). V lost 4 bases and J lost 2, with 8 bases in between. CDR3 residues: CASSSGTNTGELFF. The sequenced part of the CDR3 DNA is TGTGCCAGTAGTAGTGGCACCAACACCGGGGAG.

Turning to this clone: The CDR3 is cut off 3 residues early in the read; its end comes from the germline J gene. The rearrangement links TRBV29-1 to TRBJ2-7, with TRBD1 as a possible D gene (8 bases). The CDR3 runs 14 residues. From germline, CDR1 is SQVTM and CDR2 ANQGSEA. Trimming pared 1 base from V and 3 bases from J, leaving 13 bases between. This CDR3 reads CSVEGTGRDYEQYF. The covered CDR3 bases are TGCAGCGTTGAAGGGACAGGGAGGGACTACGAG.

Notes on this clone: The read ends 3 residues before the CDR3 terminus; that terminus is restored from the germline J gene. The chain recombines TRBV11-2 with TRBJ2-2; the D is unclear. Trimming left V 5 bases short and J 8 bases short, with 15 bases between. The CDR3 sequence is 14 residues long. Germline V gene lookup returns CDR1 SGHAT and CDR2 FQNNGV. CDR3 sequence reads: CASSQYLGRGELFF. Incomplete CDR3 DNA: TGTGCCAGCAGCCAATACCTGGGCAGGGGGGAG.

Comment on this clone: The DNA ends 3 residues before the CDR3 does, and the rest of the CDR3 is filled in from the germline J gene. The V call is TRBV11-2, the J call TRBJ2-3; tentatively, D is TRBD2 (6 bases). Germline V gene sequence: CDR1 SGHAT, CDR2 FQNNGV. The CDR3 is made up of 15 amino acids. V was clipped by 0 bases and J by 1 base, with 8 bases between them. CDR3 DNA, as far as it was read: TGTGCCAGCAGCTTAGATAGCGGAGGCACAGATACG. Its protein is CASSLDSGGTDT. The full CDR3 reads CASSLDSGGTDTQYF. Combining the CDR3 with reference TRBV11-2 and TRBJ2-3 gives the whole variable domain EAGVAQSPRYKIIEKRQSVAFWCNPISGHATLYWYQQILGQGPKLLIQFQNNGVVDDSQLPKDRFSAERLKGVDSTLKIQPAKLEDSAVYLCASSLDSGGTDTQYFGPGTRLTVL.

The CDR3 sequence: CASSLGTAPNYGYTF. CDR3 DNA (partial): TGCGCCAGCAGCTTGGGGACAGCACCCAACTATGGC. This chain connects TRBV5-1 to TRBJ1-2, with D possibly being TRBD1 (6 bases). The read finishes 3 residues shy of the CDR3 end, and the germline J gene is used to complete it. V lost 0 bases, J lost 2 bases, and 11 bases lay in between. This CDR3 is 15 amino acids long. CDR1 SGHRS and CDR2 YFSETQ come from the germline V gene. Full variable domain (rest looked up from reference TRBV5-1 and TRBJ1-2): KAGVTQTPRYLIKTRGQQVTLSCSPISGHRSVSWYQQTPGQGLQFLFEYFSETQRNKGNFPGRFSGRQFSNSRSEMNVSTLELGDSALYLCASSLGTAPNYGYTFGSGTRLTVV.

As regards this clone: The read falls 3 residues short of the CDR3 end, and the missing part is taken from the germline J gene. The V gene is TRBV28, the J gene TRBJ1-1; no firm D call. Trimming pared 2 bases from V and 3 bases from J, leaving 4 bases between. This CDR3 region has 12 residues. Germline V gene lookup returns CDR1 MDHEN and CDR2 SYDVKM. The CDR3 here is CASSLRHTEAFF. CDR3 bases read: TGTGCCAGCAGTTTAAGGCACACTGAA.

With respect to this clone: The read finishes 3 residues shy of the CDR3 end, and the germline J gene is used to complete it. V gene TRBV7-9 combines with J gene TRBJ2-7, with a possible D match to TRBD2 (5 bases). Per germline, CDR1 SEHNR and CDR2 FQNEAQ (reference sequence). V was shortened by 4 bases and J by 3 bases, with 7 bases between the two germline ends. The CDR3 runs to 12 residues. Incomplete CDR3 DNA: TGTGCCAGCAGCTCTGGACTCTACGAG. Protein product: CASSSGLYE. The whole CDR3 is CASSSGLYEQYF.

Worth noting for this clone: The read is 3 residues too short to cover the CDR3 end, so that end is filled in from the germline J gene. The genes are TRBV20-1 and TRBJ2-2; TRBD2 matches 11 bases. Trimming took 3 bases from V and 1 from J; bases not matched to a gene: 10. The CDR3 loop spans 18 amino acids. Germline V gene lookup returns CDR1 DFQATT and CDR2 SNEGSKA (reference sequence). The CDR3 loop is CSARPPISGGENTGELFF. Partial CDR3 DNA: TGCAGTGCTAGGCCCCCGATTAGCGGGGGGGAGAACACCGGGGAG.

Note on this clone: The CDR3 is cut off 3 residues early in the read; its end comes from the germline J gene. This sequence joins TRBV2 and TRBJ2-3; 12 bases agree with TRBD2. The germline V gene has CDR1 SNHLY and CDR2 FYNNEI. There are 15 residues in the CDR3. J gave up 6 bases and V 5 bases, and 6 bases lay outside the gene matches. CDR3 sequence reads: CASSWTSGAWDTQYF. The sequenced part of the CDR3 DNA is TGTGCCAGCAGTTGGACTAGCGGGGCGTGGGATACG.

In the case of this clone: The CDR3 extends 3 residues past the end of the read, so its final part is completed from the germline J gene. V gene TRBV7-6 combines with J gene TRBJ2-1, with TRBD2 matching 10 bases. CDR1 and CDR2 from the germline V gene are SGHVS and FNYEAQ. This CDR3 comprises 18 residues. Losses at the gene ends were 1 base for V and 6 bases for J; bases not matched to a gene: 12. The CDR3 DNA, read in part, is TGTGCCAGCAGCTTAGTCCACGTAGCGGGGGGCCGGGGCAATGAG. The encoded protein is CASSLVHVAGGRGNE. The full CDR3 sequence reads CASSLVHVAGGRGNEQFF.

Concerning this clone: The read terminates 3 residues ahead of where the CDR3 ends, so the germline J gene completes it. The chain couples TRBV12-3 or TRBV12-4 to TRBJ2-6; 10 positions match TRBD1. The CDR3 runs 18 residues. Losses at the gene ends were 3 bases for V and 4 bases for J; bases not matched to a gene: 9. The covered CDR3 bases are TGTGCCAGCAGTTTGTGGGGACAGGGGACTACCGGGGCCAACGTC. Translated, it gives CASSLWGQGTTGANV. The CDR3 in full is CASSLWGQGTTGANVLTF.

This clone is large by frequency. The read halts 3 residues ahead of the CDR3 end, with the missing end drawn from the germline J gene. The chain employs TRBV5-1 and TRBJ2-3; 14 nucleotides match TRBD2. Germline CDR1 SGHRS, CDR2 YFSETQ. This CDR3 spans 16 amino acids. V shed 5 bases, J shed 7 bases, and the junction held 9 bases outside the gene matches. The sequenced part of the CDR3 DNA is TGCGCCAGCAGACCCGGACTAGCGGGGGGCCTAAATACG. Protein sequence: CASRPGLAGGLNT. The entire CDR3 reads CASRPGLAGGLNTQYF.

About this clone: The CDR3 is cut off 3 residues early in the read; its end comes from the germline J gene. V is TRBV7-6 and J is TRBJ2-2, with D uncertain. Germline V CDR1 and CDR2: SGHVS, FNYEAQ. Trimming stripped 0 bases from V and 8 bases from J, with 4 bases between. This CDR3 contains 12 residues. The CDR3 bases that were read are TGTGCCAGCAGCTTAGCGACAGGGGAG. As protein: CASSLATGE. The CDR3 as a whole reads CASSLATGELFF.

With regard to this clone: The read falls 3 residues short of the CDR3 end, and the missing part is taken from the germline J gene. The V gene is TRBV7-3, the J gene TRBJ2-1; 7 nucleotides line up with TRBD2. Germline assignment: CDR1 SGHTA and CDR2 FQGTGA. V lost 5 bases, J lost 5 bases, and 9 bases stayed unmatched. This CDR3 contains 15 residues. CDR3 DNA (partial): TGTGCCAGCAGCGCAAATCCAGCGGGGAACAATGAG. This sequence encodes CASSANPAGNNE. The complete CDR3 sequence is CASSANPAGNNEQFF.

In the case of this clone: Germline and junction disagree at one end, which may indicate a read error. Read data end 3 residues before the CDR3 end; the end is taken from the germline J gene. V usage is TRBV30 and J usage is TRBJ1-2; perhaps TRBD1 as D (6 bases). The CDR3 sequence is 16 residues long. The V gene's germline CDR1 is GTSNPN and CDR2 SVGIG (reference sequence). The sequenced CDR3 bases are TGTGCCAGGAGTGTAGGAAGGGGGATGACTAACTATGGC. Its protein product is CARSVGRGMTNYG. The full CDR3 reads CARSVGRGMTNYGYTF.

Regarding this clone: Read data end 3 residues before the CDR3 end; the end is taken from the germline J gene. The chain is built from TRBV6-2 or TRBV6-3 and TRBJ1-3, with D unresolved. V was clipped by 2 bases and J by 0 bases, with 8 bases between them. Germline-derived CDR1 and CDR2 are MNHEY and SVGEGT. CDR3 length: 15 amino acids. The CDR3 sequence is CASSYDPSSGNTIYF. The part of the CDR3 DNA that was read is TGTGCCAGCAGTTACGATCCCAGCTCTGGAAACACC.

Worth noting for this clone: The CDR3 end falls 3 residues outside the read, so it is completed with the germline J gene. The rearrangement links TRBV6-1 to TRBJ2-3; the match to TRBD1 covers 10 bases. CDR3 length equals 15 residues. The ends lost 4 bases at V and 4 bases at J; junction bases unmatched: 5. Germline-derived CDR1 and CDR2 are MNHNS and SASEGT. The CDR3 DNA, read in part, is TGTGCCAGCAGTGGGGGACAGGGGAGCGCAGATACG. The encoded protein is CASSGGQGSADT. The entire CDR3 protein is CASSGGQGSADTQYF.

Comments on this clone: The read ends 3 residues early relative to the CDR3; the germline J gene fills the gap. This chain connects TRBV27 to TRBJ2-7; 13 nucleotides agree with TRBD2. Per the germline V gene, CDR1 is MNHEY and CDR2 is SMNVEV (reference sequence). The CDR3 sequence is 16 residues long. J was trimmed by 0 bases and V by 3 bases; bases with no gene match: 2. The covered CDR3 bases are TGTGCCAGCAGTTTTTGGACTAGCGGGGGCTCCTACGAG. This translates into CASSFWTSGGSYE. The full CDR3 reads CASSFWTSGGSYEQYF.

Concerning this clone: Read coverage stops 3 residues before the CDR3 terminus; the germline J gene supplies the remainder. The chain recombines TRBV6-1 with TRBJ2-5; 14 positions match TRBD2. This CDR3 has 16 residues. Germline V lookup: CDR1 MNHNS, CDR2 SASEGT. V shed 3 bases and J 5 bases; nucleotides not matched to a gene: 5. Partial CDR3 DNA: TGTGCCAGCAGTGAGCGACTAGCGGGGGGGCGGGAGACC. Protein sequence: CASSERLAGGRET. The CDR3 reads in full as CASSERLAGGRETQYF.

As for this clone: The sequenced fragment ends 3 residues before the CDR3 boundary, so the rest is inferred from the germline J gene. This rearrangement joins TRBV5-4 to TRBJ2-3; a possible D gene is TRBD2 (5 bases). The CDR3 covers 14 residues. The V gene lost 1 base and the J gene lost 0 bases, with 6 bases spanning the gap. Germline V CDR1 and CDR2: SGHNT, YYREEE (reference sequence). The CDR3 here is CASSLRTSTDTQYF. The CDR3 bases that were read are TGTGCCAGCAGCTTGAGGACTAGCACAGATACG.

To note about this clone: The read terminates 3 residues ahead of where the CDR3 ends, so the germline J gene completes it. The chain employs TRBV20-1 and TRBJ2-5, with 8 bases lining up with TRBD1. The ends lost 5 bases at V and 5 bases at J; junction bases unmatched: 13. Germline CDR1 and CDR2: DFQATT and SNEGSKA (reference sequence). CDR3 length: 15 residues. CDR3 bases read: TGCAGTGCTCCCCCCGAGGGCAGGGGGCAGGAGACC. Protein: CSAPPEGRGQET. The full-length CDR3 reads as CSAPPEGRGQETQYF.

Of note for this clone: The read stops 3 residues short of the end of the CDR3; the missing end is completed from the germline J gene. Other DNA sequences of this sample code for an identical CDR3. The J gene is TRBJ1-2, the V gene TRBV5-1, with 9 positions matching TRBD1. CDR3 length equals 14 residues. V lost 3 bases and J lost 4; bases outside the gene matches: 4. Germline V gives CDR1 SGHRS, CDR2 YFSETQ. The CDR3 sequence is CASSSGTGTYGYTF. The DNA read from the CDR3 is TGCGCCAGCAGCTCCGGGACAGGGACCTATGGC.

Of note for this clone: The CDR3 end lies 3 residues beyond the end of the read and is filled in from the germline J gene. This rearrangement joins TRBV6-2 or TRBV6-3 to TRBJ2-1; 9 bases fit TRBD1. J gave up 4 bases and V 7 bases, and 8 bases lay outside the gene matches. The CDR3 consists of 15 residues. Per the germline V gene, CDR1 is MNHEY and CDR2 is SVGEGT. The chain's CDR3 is CASTPGDRVYNEQFF. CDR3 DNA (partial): TGTGCCAGCACCCCTGGGGACAGGGTGTACAATGAG.

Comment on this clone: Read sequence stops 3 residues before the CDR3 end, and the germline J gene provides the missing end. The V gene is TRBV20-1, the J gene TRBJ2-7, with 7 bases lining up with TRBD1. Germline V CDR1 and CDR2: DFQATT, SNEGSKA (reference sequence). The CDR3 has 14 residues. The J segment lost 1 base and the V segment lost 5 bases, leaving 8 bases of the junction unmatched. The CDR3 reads CSARDSGDSYEQYF. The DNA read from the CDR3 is TGCAGTGCTCGGGACAGCGGCGATTCCTACGAG.

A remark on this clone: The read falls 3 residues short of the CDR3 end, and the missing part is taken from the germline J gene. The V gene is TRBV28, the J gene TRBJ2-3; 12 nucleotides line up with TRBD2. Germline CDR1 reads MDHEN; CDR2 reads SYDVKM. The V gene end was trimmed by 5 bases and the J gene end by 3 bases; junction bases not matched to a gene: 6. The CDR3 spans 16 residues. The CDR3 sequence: CASSPSSGGATDTQYF. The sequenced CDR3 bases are TGTGCCAGCAGTCCTTCTAGCGGGGGGGCAACAGATACG.

This CDR3 reads CASSFNQGPRETQYF. CDR3 bases read: TGTGCCAGCAGCTTTAACCAGGGGCCTAGGGAGACC. V and J are TRBV7-3 and TRBJ2-5, with D perhaps matching TRBD1 (6 bases). The read terminates 3 residues before the CDR3 end, so the remaining end is supplied by the germline J gene. V was clipped by 3 bases and J by 5 bases, with 16 bases between them. The CDR3 has 15 residues. From germline, CDR1 is SGHTA and CDR2 FQGTGA. The full variable domain, completed using reference TRBV7-3 and TRBJ2-5, is GAGVSQTPSNKVTEKGKYVELRCDPISGHTALYWYRQSLGQGPEFLIYFQGTGAADDSGLPNDRFFAVRPEGSVSTLKIQRTERGDSAVYLCASSFNQGPRETQYFGPGTRLLVL.

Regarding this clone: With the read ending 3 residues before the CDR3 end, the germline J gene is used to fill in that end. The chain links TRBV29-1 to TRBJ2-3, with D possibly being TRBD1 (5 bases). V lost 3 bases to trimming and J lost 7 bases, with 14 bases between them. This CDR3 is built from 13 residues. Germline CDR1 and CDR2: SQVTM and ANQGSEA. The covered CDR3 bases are TGCAGCGTTGACAGGGCCCAAGGGTATACG. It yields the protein CSVDRAQGYT. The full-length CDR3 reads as CSVDRAQGYTQYF.